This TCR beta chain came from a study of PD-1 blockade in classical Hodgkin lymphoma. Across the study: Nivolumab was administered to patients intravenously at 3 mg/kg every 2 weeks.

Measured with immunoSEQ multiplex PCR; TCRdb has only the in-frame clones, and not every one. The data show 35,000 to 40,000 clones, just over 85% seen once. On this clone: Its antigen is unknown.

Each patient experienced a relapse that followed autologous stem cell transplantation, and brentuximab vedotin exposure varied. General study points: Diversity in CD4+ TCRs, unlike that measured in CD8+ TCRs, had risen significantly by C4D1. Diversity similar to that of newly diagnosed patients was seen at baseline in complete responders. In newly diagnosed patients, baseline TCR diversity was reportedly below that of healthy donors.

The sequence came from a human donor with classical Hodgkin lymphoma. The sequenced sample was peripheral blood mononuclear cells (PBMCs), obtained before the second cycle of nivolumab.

This CDR3 is CASRGQGSYEQYF. The DNA of the CDR3 is TGTGCCAGCAGGGGACAGGGGTCCTACGAGCAGTACTTC. V gene TRBV27 combines with J gene TRBJ2-7, with 10 bases lining up with TRBD1. Per germline, CDR1 MNHEY and CDR2 SMNVEV (reference sequence). The length of the CDR3 is 13 residues. V shed 6 bases and J 1 base; nucleotides not matched to a gene: 0.